A selection of T cell receptor beta chains follows, all from one sample in a study of T cell responses to AZD1222 COVID-19 vaccine. Libraries were prepared by immunoSEQ multiplex PCR; TCRdb keeps only in-frame clonotypes and omits some of them. The data contain about 180,000 clones, 90% to 95% of them singletons. The sample consisted of peripheral blood, taken on day 0 of AZD1222 vaccination. The origin of the receptors is an adult in good health. Both conserved end residues are part of each CDR3. A D gene is named only where the DNA matches it firmly. Clone size is not always given. Where it is, it says once, few, many or a class for expanded clones.

TRBV28	-	TRBD1	TRBJ2-5	CASSFPDRGETQYF	TGTGCCAGCAGTTTCCCCGACAGGGGAGAGACCCAGTACTTC
TRBV29-1	-	-	TRBJ1-1	CSVGGLGAGWGEAFF	TGCAGCGTTGGGGGCCTCGGGGCTGGTTGGGGTGAAGCTTTCTTT
TRBV11-2	few	-	TRBJ2-7	CASSSDGYEQYF	TGTGCCAGCAGCTCTGACGGATACGAGCAGTACTTC
TRBV25-1	-	-	TRBJ1-5	CASSEGTDQPQHF	TGTGCCAGCAGTGAGGGGACGGATCAGCCCCAGCATTTT
TRBV5-6	-	TRBD1	TRBJ1-2	CASSSGTGGYGYTF	TGTGCCAGCAGCTCCGGGACAGGGGGGTATGGCTACACCTTC
TRBV7-9	-	-	TRBJ2-7	CASSPTSGPTTEQYF	TGTGCCAGCAGCCCTACCTCGGGACCTACCACCGAGCAGTACTTC
TRBV4-2	-	-	TRBJ1-1	CASRREEAGWGTEAFF	TGTGCCAGCAGGCGCGAGGAGGCGGGCTGGGGCACTGAAGCTTTCTTT
TRBV7-2	-	-	TRBJ2-5	CASSQRGLAVPFQETQYF	TGTGCCAGCAGCCAACGGGGGCTAGCGGTGCCCTTCCAAGAGACCCAGTACTTC
TRBV20-1	-	-	TRBJ2-1	CSAVQDEQFF	TGCAGTGCTGTCCAAGATGAGCAGTTCTTC
TRBV5-1	-	-	TRBJ1-4	CASSTAGIVNEKLFF	TGCGCCAGCAGCACGGCCGGGATTGTTAATGAAAAACTGTTTTTT
TRBV5-1	once	TRBD1	TRBJ1-6	CASSNKDREDSPLHF	TGCGCCAGCAGTAACAAGGACAGGGAGGATTCACCCCTCCACTTT
TRBV5-5	once	-	TRBJ1-2	CASREQGSNYGYTF	TGTGCCAGCAGAGAACAGGGATCTAACTATGGCTACACCTTC
TRBV6-1	-	-	TRBJ2-7	CASSDGSFYEQYF	TGTGCCAGCAGTGACGGGAGCTTCTACGAGCAGTACTTC
TRBV6-7	-	-	TRBJ2-3	CASSYGPDQRDTQYF	TGTGCCAGCAGTTACGGACCGGACCAAAGGGATACGCAGTATTTT
TRBV7-6	once	-	TRBJ2-1	CASSLAGPSYNEQFF	TGTGCCAGCAGCTTAGCTGGGCCCTCCTACAATGAGCAGTTCTTC
TRBV12-2	-	-	TRBJ2-2	CASRFTGLTGTGELFF	TGTGCAAGTCGCTTCACAGGGCTAACGGGCACCGGGGAGCTGTTTTTT
TRBV10-2	-	-	TRBJ2-7	CASSEYQTYEQYF	TGCGCCAGCAGTGAGTATCAGACTTACGAGCAGTACTTC
TRBV18	-	-	TRBJ1-3	CASSPGSGRGNTIYF	TGTGCCAGCTCACCGGGCTCGGGCAGGGGAAACACCATATATTTT
TRBV7-2	-	-	TRBJ1-3	CASSFAGPGNTIYF	TGTGCCAGCAGCTTCGCAGGTCCTGGAAACACCATATATTTT
TRBV6-5	-	-	TRBJ1-1	CASSYRDKNTEAFF	TGTGCCAGCAGTTACCGAGATAAGAACACTGAAGCTTTCTTT
TRBV10-1	-	-	TRBJ2-4	CASSESIRGPRNIQYF	TGCGCCAGCAGTGAGTCGATTCGGGGGCCGAGAAACATTCAGTACTTC
TRBV9	-	-	TRBJ1-1	CASSVEAPGSSMNTEAFF	TGTGCCAGCAGCGTAGAGGCTCCAGGGTCTAGTATGAACACTGAAGCTTTCTTT
TRBV4-2	once	-	TRBJ1-2	CASSQGENNYGYTF	TGTGCCAGCAGCCAAGGTGAGAATAACTATGGCTACACCTTC
TRBV6-4	-	TRBD1	TRBJ2-7	CASRKGQGEALDEQYF	TGTGCCAGCAGGAAGGGACAGGGGGAGGCCCTAGACGAGCAGTACTTC
TRBV5-1	-	-	TRBJ1-1	CASRKEGWTTTEAFF	TGCGCCAGCAGGAAGGAAGGTTGGACGACGACTGAAGCTTTCTTT
TRBV30	-	-	TRBJ1-1	CAWTRTGPPSAFF	TGTGCCTGGACCCGGACGGGACCTCCGAGTGCTTTCTTT
TRBV4-2	-	-	TRBJ1-6	CASSPEIGEAYNSPLHF	TGTGCCAGCAGCCCCGAGATAGGGGAAGCCTATAATTCACCCCTCCACTTT
TRBV5-1	-	TRBD2	TRBJ2-7	CASSLVGGGLYEQYF	TGCGCCAGCAGCTTGGTGGGCGGGGGGCTGTACGAGCAGTACTTC
TRBV29-1	-	-	TRBJ1-1	CSAGALNTEAFF	TGCAGCGCTGGGGCGTTGAACACTGAAGCTTTCTTT
TRBV12-5	-	-	TRBJ1-5	CASGLEGPRGPQHF	TGTGCTAGTGGTTTGGAGGGTCCCCGGGGGCCCCAGCATTTT
TRBV5-1	once	-	TRBJ1-2	CASSLGGGYGYTF	TGCGCCAGCAGCTTGGGAGGCGGCTATGGCTACACCTTC
TRBV5-8	-	-	TRBJ2-5	CASSLGDGQETQYF	TGTGCCAGCAGCTTGGGGGACGGGCAAGAGACCCAGTACTTC
TRBV19	-	-	TRBJ2-3	CASSMGRHTQYF	TGTGCCAGTAGTATGGGGCGGCATACGCAGTATTTT
TRBV6-1	-	-	TRBJ2-7	CASSDRASYEQYF	TGTGCCAGCAGTGACAGGGCTTCCTACGAGCAGTACTTC
TRBV6-5	-	-	TRBJ1-6	CASSSRGASYNSPLHF	TGTGCCAGCAGTTCCAGAGGGGCGTCCTATAATTCACCCCTCCACTTT
TRBV6-5	-	-	TRBJ1-2	CASPKMEGGGYTF	TGTGCCAGCCCCAAAATGGAGGGAGGTGGCTACACCTTC
TRBV5-1	-	-	TRBJ2-5	CASSLGRSQETQYF	TGCGCCAGCAGCTTAGGAAGGAGCCAAGAGACCCAGTACTTC
TRBV14	-	TRBD2	TRBJ2-7	CASSPGLAGIYEQYF	TGTGCCAGCAGCCCGGGACTAGCGGGAATCTACGAGCAGTACTTC
TRBV2	-	-	TRBJ1-2	CASPSDGPYGYTF	TGTGCCAGCCCCTCGGACGGACCCTATGGCTACACCTTC
TRBV18	-	TRBD1	TRBJ1-2	CASSPSGQGGYGYTF	TGTGCCAGCTCACCTTCCGGACAGGGAGGCTATGGCTACACCTTC
TRBV19	-	TRBD1	TRBJ2-1	CASIPDRGSYNEQFF	TGTGCCAGTATTCCGGACAGGGGCTCCTACAATGAGCAGTTCTTC
TRBV2	-	-	TRBJ1-2	CASSSRDYGYTF	TGTGCCAGCAGTTCCAGGGACTATGGCTACACCTTC
TRBV30	-	-	TRBJ2-5	CAWSSTGRGQETQYF	TGTGCCTGGAGTAGTACAGGGAGGGGGCAAGAGACCCAGTACTTC